This T cell receptor (beta chain) was obtained from a study of blood T cell repertoires in COVID-19. Study summary: The study drew acute and convalescent COVID-19 samples from the United States, Italy and Spain.

Original processing notes: By means of reference gene primer amplification, nucleated cell counts were estimated. The repertoire was sequenced with immunoSEQ multiplex PCR; TCRdb's copy has only in-frame clones and lacks some. For V, J and clone size, that table is used; D and trimming come from the DNA. The sample includes about 270,000 clones, around 90% seen only once; the top ten take approximately 4%. Ages ranged from about 18 to 100 years, with residence in about two dozen US areas. Cohorts were determined from participant-reported clinical history. The CDR3 is 16 residues long. The J segment lost 5 bases and the V segment lost 3 bases, leaving 10 bases of the junction unmatched. Germline-derived CDR1 and CDR2 are KGHSH and LQKENI.

The TCR comes from a woman aged 25-40 years with acute COVID-19. V is TRBV18 and J is TRBJ1-2; 9 nucleotides agree with TRBD1. Sequencing used PBMCs or T cells enriched from blood (not recorded which). CDR3 nucleotides: TGTGCCAGCTCACCGGGGCCTCTTGGACAGGGGTATGGCTACACCTTC. Residues: CASSPGPLGQGYGYTF.